This T cell receptor beta chain was recovered during a study of control samples from healthy donors and cancer patients. The sample holds one count of this clone. From germline, CDR1 is ENHRY and CDR2 SYGVKD. Germline trimming cut 6 bases from V and 2 bases from J; bases unmatched to any gene: 4. The CDR3 is 13 amino acids. Sequenced by immunoSEQ multiplex PCR; TCRdb stores in-frame clones only, minus some. The sample includes around 90,000 clones, over 80% seen only once; the top ten take around a fifth. The TCR originated in a man aged 25 to 40 in good health. Input material: blood. The chain combines TRBV10-3 with TRBJ2-7; 7 bases agree with TRBD1. The CDR3 sequence is CAIRPTGTYEQYF. The CDR3 nucleotides are TGTGCCATCAGACCGACAGGGACCTACGAGCAGTACTTC.